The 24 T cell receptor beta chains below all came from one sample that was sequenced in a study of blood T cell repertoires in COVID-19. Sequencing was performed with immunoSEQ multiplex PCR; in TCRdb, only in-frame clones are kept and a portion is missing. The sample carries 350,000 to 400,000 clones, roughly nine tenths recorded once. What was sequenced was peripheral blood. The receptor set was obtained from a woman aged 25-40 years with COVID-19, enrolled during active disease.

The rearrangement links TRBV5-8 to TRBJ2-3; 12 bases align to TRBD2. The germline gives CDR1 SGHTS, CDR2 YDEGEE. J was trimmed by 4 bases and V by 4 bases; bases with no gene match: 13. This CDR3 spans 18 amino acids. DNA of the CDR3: TGTGCCAGCAGCGGGCGGCTAGCGGGAGGGCCAGGGTCAGATACGCAGTATTTT. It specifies CASSGRLAGGPGSDTQYF.

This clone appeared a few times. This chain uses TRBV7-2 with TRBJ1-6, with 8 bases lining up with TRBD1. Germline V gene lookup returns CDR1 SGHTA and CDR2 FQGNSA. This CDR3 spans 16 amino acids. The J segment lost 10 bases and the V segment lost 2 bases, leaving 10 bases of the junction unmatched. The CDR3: CASSLRGRQGSSPLHF. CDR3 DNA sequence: TGTGCCAGCAGCTTAAGGGGGAGACAGGGGTCCTCACCCCTCCACTTT.

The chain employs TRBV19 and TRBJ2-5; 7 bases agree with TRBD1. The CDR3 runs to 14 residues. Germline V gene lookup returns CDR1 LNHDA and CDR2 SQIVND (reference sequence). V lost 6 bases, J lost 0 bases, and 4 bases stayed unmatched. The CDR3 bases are TGTGCCAGTAGCGGACAGGAGTACCAAGAGACCCAGTACTTC. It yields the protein CASSGQEYQETQYF.

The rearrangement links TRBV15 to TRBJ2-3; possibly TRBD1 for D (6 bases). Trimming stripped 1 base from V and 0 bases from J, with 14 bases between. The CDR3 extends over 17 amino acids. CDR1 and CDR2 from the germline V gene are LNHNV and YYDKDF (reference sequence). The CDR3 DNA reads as TGTGCCACCAGCAGAGGGGGACACTCGAGAAGCACAGATACGCAGTATTTT. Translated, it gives CATSRGGHSRSTDTQYF.

CDR3 loop: CASAEDGTGVTNEKLFF. The CDR3 coding sequence is TGTGCCAGCGCCGAGGACGGGACAGGGGTCACTAATGAAAAACTGTTTTTT. The J gene is TRBJ1-4, the V gene TRBV28, with 10 bases fitting TRBD1. Trimming cost V 8 bases and J 2 bases; bases outside gene matches: 11. The CDR3 has 17 amino acids. Per the germline V gene, CDR1 is MDHEN and CDR2 is SYDVKM.

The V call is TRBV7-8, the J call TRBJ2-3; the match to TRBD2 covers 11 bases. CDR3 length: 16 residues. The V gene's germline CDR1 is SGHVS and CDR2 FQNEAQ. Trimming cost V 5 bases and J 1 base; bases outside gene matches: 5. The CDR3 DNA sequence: TGTGCCAGCAGCATAAATAGCGGGGGGGGCACAGATACGCAGTATTTT. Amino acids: CASSINSGGGTDTQYF.

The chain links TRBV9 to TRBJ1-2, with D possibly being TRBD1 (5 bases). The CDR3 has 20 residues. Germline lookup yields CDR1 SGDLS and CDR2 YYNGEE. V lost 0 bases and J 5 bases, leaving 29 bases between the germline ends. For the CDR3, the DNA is TGTGCCAGCAGCGTAGAGGAAGGGGACGTGAGGGAGGGCGGTGCATATGGCTACACCTTC. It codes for CASSVEEGDVREGGAYGYTF.

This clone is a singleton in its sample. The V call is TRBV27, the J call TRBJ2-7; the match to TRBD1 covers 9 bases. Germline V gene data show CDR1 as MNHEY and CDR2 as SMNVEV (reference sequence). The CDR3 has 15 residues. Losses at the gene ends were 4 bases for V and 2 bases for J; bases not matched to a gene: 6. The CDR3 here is CASSYGQGRPYEQYF. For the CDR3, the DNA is TGTGCCAGCAGTTACGGACAGGGGAGGCCCTACGAGCAGTACTTC.

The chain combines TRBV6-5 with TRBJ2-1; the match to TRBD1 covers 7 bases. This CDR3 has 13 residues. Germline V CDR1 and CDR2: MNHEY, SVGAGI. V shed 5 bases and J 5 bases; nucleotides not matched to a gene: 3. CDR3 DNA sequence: TGTGCCAGCAGTCCCGGGACAGACAATGAGCAGTTCTTC. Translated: CASSPGTDNEQFF.

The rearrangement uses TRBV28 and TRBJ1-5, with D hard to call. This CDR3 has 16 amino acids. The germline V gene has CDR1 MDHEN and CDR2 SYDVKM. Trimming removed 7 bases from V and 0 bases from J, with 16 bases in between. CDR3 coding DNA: TGTGCCAGCATCCCTGGGTCGGGGTATAGCAATCAGCCCCAGCATTTT. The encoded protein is CASIPGSGYSNQPQHF.

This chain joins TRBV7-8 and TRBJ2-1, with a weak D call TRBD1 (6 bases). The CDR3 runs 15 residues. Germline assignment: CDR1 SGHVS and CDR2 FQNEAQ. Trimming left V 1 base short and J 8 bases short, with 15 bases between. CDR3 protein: CASSLEGGTTDEQFF. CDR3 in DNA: TGTGCCAGCAGCTTAGAAGGGGGTACAACAGATGAGCAGTTCTTC.

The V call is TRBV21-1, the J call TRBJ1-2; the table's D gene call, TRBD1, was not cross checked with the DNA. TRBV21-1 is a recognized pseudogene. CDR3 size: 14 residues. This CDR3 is CASSLGQGGCGYTF. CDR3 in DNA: TGTGCCAGCAGTCTGGGACAGGGGGGGTGTGGCTACACCTTC.

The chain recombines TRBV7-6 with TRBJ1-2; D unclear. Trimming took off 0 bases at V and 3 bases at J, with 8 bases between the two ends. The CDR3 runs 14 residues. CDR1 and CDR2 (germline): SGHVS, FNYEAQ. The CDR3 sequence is CASSLARMDYGYTF. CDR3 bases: TGTGCCAGCAGCTTAGCGAGGATGGACTATGGCTACACCTTC.

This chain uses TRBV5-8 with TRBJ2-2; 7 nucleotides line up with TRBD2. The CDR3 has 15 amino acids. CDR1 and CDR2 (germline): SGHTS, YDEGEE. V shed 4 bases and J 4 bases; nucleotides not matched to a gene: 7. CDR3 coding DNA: TGTGCCAGCAGCAAAGCGGGAATGGGCACCGGGGAGCTGTTTTTT. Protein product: CASSKAGMGTGELFF.

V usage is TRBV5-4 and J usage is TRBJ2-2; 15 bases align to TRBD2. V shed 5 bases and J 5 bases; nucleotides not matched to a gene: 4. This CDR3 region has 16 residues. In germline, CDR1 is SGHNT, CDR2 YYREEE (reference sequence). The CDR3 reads CASSFGLAGGTGELFF. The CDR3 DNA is TGTGCCAGCAGTTTCGGACTAGCGGGAGGGACCGGGGAGCTGTTTTTT. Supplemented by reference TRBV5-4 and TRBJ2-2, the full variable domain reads ETGVTQSPTHLIKTRGQQVTLRCSSQSGHNTVSWYQQALGQGPQFIFQYYREEENGRGNFPPRFSGLQFPNYSSELNVNALELDDSALYLCASSFGLAGGTGELFFGEGSRLTVL.

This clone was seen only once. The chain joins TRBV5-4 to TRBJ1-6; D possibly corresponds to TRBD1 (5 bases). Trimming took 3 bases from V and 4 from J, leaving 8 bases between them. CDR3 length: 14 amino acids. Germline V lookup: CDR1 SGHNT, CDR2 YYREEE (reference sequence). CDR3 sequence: CASSSTEYNSPLHF. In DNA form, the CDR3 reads TGTGCCAGCAGCTCGACAGAGTATAATTCACCCCTCCACTTT.

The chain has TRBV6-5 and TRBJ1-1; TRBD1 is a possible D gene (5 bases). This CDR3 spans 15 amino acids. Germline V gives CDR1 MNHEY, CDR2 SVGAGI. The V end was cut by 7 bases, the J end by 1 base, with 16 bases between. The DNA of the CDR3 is TGTGCCAGCACCTTGGGGCAGGGTGAGAACACTGAAGCTTTCTTT. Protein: CASTLGQGENTEAFF.

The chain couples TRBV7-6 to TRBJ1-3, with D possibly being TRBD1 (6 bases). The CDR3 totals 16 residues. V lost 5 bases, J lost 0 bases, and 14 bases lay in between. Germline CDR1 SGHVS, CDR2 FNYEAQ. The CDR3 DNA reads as TGTGCCAGCAGCACACCACAGGGCTACTCTGGAAACACCATATATTTT. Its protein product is CASSTPQGYSGNTIYF.

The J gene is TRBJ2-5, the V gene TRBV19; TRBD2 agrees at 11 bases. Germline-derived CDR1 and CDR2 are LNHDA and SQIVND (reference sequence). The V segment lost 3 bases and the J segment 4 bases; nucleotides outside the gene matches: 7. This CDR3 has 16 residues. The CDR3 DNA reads TGTGCCAGTAGTATGGCGCAAACTAGCGGGAGAGAGACCCAGTACTTC. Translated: CASSMAQTSGRETQYF.

CDR3 sequence reads: CASSQEIRASGRTDTQYF. The DNA for the CDR3 is TGCGCCAGCAGCCAAGAAATCAGGGCTAGCGGGAGGACAGATACGCAGTATTTT. This rearrangement joins TRBV4-3 to TRBJ2-3, with 11 positions matching TRBD2. From germline, CDR1 is LGHNA and CDR2 YSLEER. Unmatched junction bases numbered 8, after V lost 0 bases and J lost 3 bases. The CDR3 loop spans 18 amino acids.

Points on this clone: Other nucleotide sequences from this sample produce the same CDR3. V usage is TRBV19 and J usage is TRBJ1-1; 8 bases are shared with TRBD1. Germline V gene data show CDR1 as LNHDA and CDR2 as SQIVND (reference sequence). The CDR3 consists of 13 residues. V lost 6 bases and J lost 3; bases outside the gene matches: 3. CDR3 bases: TGTGCCAGTAGCCTGGACAGGGACACTGAAGCTTTCTTT. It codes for CASSLDRDTEAFF. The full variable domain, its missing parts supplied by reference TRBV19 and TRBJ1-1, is DGGITQSPKYLFRKEGQNVTLSCEQNLNHDAMYWYRQDPGQGLRLIYYSQIVNDFQKGDIAEGYSVSREKKESFPLTVTSAQKNPTAFYLCASSLDRDTEAFFGQGTRLTVV.

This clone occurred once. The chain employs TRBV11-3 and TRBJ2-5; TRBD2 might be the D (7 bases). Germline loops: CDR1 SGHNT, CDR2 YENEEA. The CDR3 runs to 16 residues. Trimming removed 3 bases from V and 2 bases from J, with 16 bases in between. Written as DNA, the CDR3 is TGTGCCAGCAGCTTCGGAGGGGGGGGAGAGCAAGAGACCCAGTACTTC. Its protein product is CASSFGGGGEQETQYF.

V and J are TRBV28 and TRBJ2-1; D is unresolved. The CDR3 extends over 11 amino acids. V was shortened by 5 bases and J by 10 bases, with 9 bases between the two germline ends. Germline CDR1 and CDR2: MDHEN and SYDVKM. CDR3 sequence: CASSLPAEQFF. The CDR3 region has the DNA TGTGCCAGCAGTCTCCCAGCGGAGCAGTTCTTC.

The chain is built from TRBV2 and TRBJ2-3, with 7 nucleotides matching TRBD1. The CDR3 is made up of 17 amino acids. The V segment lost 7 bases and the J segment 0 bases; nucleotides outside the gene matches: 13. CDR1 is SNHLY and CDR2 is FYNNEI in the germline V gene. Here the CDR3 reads CASTKKRTGVSTDTQYF. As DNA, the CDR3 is TGTGCCAGCACCAAGAAAAGGACAGGCGTCAGCACAGATACGCAGTATTTT.